Following are 14 T cell receptor beta chains from one sample sequenced in a study of T cell responses to AZD1222 COVID-19 vaccine. Method: immunoSEQ multiplex PCR; TCRdb's copy keeps in-frame clones and lacks some. Of some 200,000 clones listed, 70% to 90% were seen once; the top ten hold 20% to 30%. The sample here was peripheral blood, taken 28 days after the second AZD1222 dose. The receptors come from an adult who received the AZD1222 COVID-19 vaccine.

V usage is TRBV28 and J usage is TRBJ1-4; D not resolved. The length of the CDR3 is 13 residues. Germline values: CDR1 MDHEN, CDR2 SYDVKM. V gave up 7 bases and J gave up 8 bases, with 14 bases separating them. The CDR3 protein is CASTSEQREKLFF. DNA of the CDR3: TGTGCCAGCACCTCGGAACAGAGGGAAAAACTGTTTTTT.

This chain joins TRBV28 and TRBJ2-7; D is possibly TRBD2 (6 bases). Germline V gives CDR1 MDHEN, CDR2 SYDVKM. The CDR3 has 14 residues. V lost 2 bases and J 3 bases, leaving 11 bases between the germline ends. CDR3 sequence (DNA): TGTGCCAGCAGTTTAGCCACTAGCCTCTACGAGCAGTACTTC. It translates to CASSLATSLYEQYF.

The chain couples TRBV7-2 to TRBJ2-7; perhaps D is TRBD1 or TRBD2 (5 bases each). The CDR3 is 13 amino acids. The V gene's germline CDR1 is SGHTA and CDR2 FQGNSA. The V and J ends lost 0 bases and 2 bases respectively, with 5 bases between them. The CDR3 reads CASSLAGAYEQYF. CDR3 nucleotide sequence: TGTGCCAGCAGCTTAGCGGGGGCCTACGAGCAGTACTTC.

CDR3 residues: CASSLSASGRPYF. The CDR3 DNA reads TGTGCCAGCAGTTTATCGGCTAGCGGGAGACCGTACTTC. The gene calls are TRBV27 and TRBJ2-7, with 10 nucleotides matching TRBD2. V gave up 0 bases and J gave up 12 bases; unmatched junction bases: 5. The length of the CDR3 is 13 residues. From germline, CDR1 is MNHEY and CDR2 SMNVEV (reference sequence).

The chain couples TRBV27 to TRBJ2-1, with D maybe TRBD1 (6 bases). CDR1 MNHEY and CDR2 SMNVEV come from the germline V gene (reference sequence). Trimming shortened V by 3 bases and J by 0 bases, and 9 bases separated the two germline ends. This CDR3 region has 15 residues. CDR3 protein: CASSFEGHSYNEQFF. The DNA for the CDR3 is TGTGCCAGCAGTTTCGAGGGACACTCCTACAATGAGCAGTTCTTC.

The rearrangement uses TRBV5-6 and TRBJ2-3; D possibly matches TRBD1 or TRBD2 (6 bases each). Germline assignment: CDR1 SGHDT and CDR2 YYEEEE. V was pared by 4 bases and J by 3 bases, with 24 bases between. This CDR3 spans 18 amino acids. CDR3 region: CASSATRSALGGTDTQYF. DNA for the CDR3: TGTGCCAGCAGCGCAACCCGATCGGCTCTAGGGGGGACAGATACGCAGTATTTT.

This chain joins TRBV24-1 and TRBJ2-7; 13 bases match TRBD2. CDR3 length: 15 amino acids. Trimming at V came to 5 bases and at J to 6 bases, leaving 6 bases not matched to a gene. Germline V gives CDR1 KGHDR, CDR2 SFDVKD. CDR3: CATSAGTSGIREQYF. DNA for the CDR3: TGTGCCACCAGTGCAGGGACTAGCGGGATACGCGAGCAGTACTTC.

This rearrangement joins TRBV4-3 to TRBJ1-4; D gene unclear. V lost 2 bases, J lost 2 bases, and 15 bases lay in between. The CDR3 loop spans 17 amino acids. The germline V gene has CDR1 LGHNA and CDR2 YSLEER. CDR3 sequence (DNA): TGCGCCAGCAGCCAAACGGGCAGTGGCTCCACTAATGAAAAACTGTTTTTT. This translates into CASSQTGSGSTNEKLFF.

The chain employs TRBV30 and TRBJ1-5; maybe TRBD1 (5 bases). This CDR3 comprises 14 residues. The germline V and J ends were trimmed by 2 bases and 0 bases, with 8 bases remaining between them. Per germline, CDR1 GTSNPN and CDR2 SVGIG (reference sequence). The chain's CDR3 is CAWSSQASNQPQHF. CDR3 nucleotide sequence: TGTGCCTGGAGTTCACAGGCTAGCAATCAGCCCCAGCATTTT. Full variable domain (rest looked up from reference TRBV30 and TRBJ1-5): SQTIHQWPATLVQPVGSPLSLECTVEGTSNPNLYWYRQAAGRGLQLLFYSVGIGQISSEVPQNLSASRPQDRQFILSSKKLLLSDSGFYLCAWSSQASNQPQHFGDGTRLSIL.

This chain links TRBV30 with TRBJ2-1; D may be TRBD1 (5 bases). Germline-derived CDR1 and CDR2 are GTSNPN and SVGIG (reference sequence). V was clipped by 5 bases and J by 0 bases, with 17 bases between them. This CDR3 comprises 16 residues. CDR3 residues: CAWAGWAQDSYNEQFF. The CDR3 coding sequence is TGTGCCTGGGCAGGTTGGGCACAGGACTCCTACAATGAGCAGTTCTTC.

CDR3 protein: CASSLTEGNYEQYF. In nucleotides, the CDR3 is TGTGCCAGCAGCTTAACGGAGGGGAACTACGAGCAGTACTTC. The chain carries TRBV7-3 and TRBJ2-7; a possible D gene is TRBD2 (6 bases). Trimming pared 0 bases from V and 3 bases from J, leaving 9 bases between. In germline, CDR1 is SGHTA, CDR2 FQGTGA. The CDR3 length is 14 residues.

The V and J genes are TRBV10-3 and TRBJ2-2, with D unclear. The CDR3 extends over 11 amino acids. V was shortened by 10 bases and J by 9 bases, with 12 bases between the two germline ends. Germline V gives CDR1 ENHRY, CDR2 SYGVKD. The CDR3 sequence: CATRSPRELFF. DNA of the CDR3: TGTGCCACCCGGTCGCCCCGGGAGCTGTTTTTT.

The V gene is TRBV5-4, the J gene TRBJ2-7; perhaps TRBD1 as D (6 bases). The V end lost 4 bases, the J end lost 0 bases, and 11 bases lay between the germline ends. Germline V CDR1 and CDR2: SGHNT, YYREEE (reference sequence). The CDR3 totals 14 residues. CDR3 nucleotide sequence: TGTGCCAGCAGCCCCGACAGGTCCTCCTACGAGCAGTACTTC. Residues: CASSPDRSSYEQYF.

This clone appeared once. This chain links TRBV2 with TRBJ2-7; no definite D call. CDR3 length: 11 residues. Germline CDR1 is SNHLY and CDR2 is FYNNEI. The V and J ends lost 9 bases and 0 bases respectively, with 6 bases between them. CDR3 loop: CASSSSYEQYF. As DNA, the CDR3 is TGTGCCAGTTCGAGCTCCTACGAGCAGTACTTC.